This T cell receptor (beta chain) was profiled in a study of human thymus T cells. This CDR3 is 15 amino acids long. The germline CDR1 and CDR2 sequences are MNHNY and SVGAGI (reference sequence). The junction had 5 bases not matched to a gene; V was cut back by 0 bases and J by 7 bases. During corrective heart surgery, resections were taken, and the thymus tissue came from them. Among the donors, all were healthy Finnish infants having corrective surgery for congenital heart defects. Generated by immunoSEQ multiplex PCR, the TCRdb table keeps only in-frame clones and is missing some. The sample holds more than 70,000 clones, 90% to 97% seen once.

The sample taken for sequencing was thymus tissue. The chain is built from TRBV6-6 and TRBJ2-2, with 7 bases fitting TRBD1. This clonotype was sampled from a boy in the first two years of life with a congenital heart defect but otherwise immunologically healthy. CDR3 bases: TGTGCCAGCAGTTACTCGACAGGGAAAGGCGGGGAGCTGTTTTTT. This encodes CASSYSTGKGGELFF.